The 8 T cell receptor beta chains presented below share a single source sample, sequenced in a study of CD8+CD57+ T cells in acquired aplastic anemia. All patients picked for sequencing had shown, by flow cytometry, an expansion of CD8+CD57+ cells. Genomic DNA acted as the template from which TCR beta VDJ combination and CDR3 sequence profiling were carried out. From the reads, TCRdb called clonotypes with MiXCR, one entry per CDR3 protein. The table shows 200,000 to 250,000 distinct CDR3 sequences, with around half occurring only once. Source material: sorted CD4+, CD8+, or CD8+CD57+ T cells (not recorded which) from PBMCs. The receptors come from a human donor with aplastic anemia.

V and J are TRBV6-5 and TRBJ1-6; D not certain. The CDR3 sequence is 13 residues long. V was pared by 10 bases and J by 4 bases, with 11 bases between. Germline V gene data show CDR1 as MNHEY and CDR2 as SVGAGI. CDR3 DNA: TGTGCCACTGGGGAAGCTTATAATTCACCCCTCCACTTT. Amino acids: CATGEAYNSPLHF.

The CDR3 DNA is TGCGCCAGCAGCTTGGGACACTCTCTGAACACTGAAGCTTTCTTT. Protein product: CASSLGHSLNTEAFF. The rearrangement uses TRBV5-1 and TRBJ1-1; no firm D call. The germline gives CDR1 SGHRS, CDR2 YFSETQ. The ends were cut back, 0 bases at V and 0 bases at J, with 9 bases in the middle. This CDR3 has 15 residues.

This clonotype came up many times. The V gene is TRBV20-1, the J gene TRBJ2-7; TRBD2 agrees at 7 bases. The CDR3 spans 14 residues. In germline, CDR1 is DFQATT, CDR2 SNEGSKA (reference sequence). V was clipped by 5 bases and J by 0 bases; unmatched bases: 7. CDR3 coding DNA: TGCAGTGCTGAAGACAGCGGGACCTCCTACGAGCAGTACTTC. Protein product: CSAEDSGTSYEQYF.

Comments on this clonotype: A read error may explain this, as a much larger clone is one base away. The chain joins TRBV5-8 to TRBJ1-2, with 8 bases identical to TRBD1. The germline V gene encodes CDR1 SGHTS and CDR2 YDEGEE. This CDR3 is built from 14 residues. The DNA of the CDR3 is TGTGCCAGCAACCAGGGGGCAGCTAACTATGGCTACGCCTTC. Amino acids: CASNQGAANYGYAF.

This clonotype was counted ten times or more. This sequence joins TRBV5-6 and TRBJ2-1; 10 bases fit TRBD2. V lost 4 bases, J lost 9 bases, and 10 bases stayed unmatched. The germline gives CDR1 SGHDT, CDR2 YYEEEE. This CDR3 contains 15 residues. The CDR3 coding sequence is TGTGCCAGCAGCATAACAGCGGGGGGGCCTCCTGAGCAGTTCTTC. Protein product: CASSITAGGPPEQFF.

This sequence joins TRBV14 and TRBJ1-1; D is ambiguous. Germline V gene lookup returns CDR1 SGHDN and CDR2 FVKESK. V lost 1 base to trimming and J lost 6 bases, with 15 bases between them. The CDR3 contains 15 residues. The CDR3 region is CASSQGLAVGSEAFF. The CDR3 coding sequence is TGTGCCAGCAGCCAAGGACTAGCTGTGGGGTCTGAAGCTTTCTTT.

The table lists this clonotype with many counts. The gene calls are TRBV14 and TRBJ1-1; D call uncertain. Trimming left V 3 bases short and J 8 bases short, with 7 bases between. Germline-derived CDR1 and CDR2 are SGHDN and FVKESK. The CDR3 extends over 11 amino acids. CDR3 nucleotide sequence: TGTGCCAGCAGCCAGAAAAAGGAAGCTTTCTTT. This encodes CASSQKKEAFF.

This chain links TRBV7-9 with TRBJ1-2; the D is unclear. The CDR3 contains 14 residues. V was clipped by 6 bases and J by 4 bases, with 15 bases between them. Per the germline V gene, CDR1 is SEHNR and CDR2 is FQNEAQ (reference sequence). DNA of the CDR3: TGTGCCAGCAGTCCGGATCCGCGGATCTATGGCTACACCTTC. Encoded protein: CASSPDPRIYGYTF.